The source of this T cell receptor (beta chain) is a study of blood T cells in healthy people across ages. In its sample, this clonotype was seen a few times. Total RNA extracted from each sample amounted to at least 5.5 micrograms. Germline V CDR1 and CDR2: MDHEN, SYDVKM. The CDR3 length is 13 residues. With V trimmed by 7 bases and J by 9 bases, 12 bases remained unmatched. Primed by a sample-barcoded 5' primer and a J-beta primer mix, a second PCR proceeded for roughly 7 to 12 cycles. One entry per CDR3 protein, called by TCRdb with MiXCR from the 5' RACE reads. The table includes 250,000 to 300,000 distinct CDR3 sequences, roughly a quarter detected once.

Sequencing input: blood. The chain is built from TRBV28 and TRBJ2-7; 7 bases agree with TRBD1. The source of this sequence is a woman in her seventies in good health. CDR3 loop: CASISGTEMRQYF. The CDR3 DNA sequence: TGTGCCAGCATATCCGGGACAGAGATGAGGCAGTACTTC. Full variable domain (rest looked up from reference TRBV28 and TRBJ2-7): DVKVTQSSRYLVKRTGEKVFLECVQDMDHENMFWYRQDPGLGLRLIYFSYDVKMKEKGDIPEGYSVSREKKERFSLILESASTNQTSMYLCASISGTEMRQYFGPGTRLTVT.